The 28 T cell receptor beta chains given below trace back to one sample, sequenced in a study of blood T cell repertoires in COVID-19. Assay: immunoSEQ multiplex PCR; the TCRdb copy retains only in-frame clones and omits some. The sample includes about 500,000 clones, around 90% of them seen just once. The sample taken for sequencing was PBMCs or T cells enriched from blood (not recorded which). The receptors were gathered from a woman younger than 35 who had recovered from COVID-19.

The rearrangement links TRBV14 to TRBJ1-5; TRBD1 might be the D (5 bases). The CDR3 has 11 amino acids. In germline, CDR1 is SGHDN, CDR2 FVKESK. V lost 4 bases and J 15 bases, leaving 13 bases between the germline ends. The chain's CDR3 is CASSRWEGRHF. The CDR3 DNA is TGTGCCAGCAGCCGATGGGAGGGGCGGCATTTT.

The J gene is TRBJ2-1, the V gene TRBV6-5, with 11 positions matching TRBD2. Germline V gene data show CDR1 as MNHEY and CDR2 as SVGAGI. The CDR3 runs 15 residues. With 6 bases clipped from V and 7 bases from J, the junction kept 8 bases outside the gene matches. The CDR3 is CASRPIAGGENEQFF. As DNA, the CDR3 is TGTGCCAGCAGACCCATAGCGGGGGGGGAGAATGAGCAGTTCTTC.

The chain joins TRBV19 to TRBJ2-7, with TRBD1 as a possible D gene (5 bases). V was trimmed by 4 bases and J by 0 bases, leaving 7 bases between them. Germline V gene sequence: CDR1 LNHDA, CDR2 SQIVND (reference sequence). The CDR3 runs 13 residues. Written as DNA, the CDR3 is TGTGCCAGTAGTAGACAGCCCTCCTACGAGCAGTACTTC. Its protein is CASSRQPSYEQYF.

CDR3 sequence: CASSFGPTGPSGNTIYF. The CDR3, as DNA: TGTGCCAGCAGTTTTGGTCCGACAGGGCCCTCTGGAAACACCATATATTTT. The genes are TRBV28 and TRBJ1-3; the match to TRBD1 covers 7 bases. V dropped 3 bases and J dropped 0; count of bases not matched to a gene: 8. The CDR3 covers 17 residues. Germline V gene sequence: CDR1 MDHEN, CDR2 SYDVKM. The full variable domain, rest sourced from reference TRBV28 and TRBJ1-3, is DVKVTQSSRYLVKRTGEKVFLECVQDMDHENMFWYRQDPGLGLRLIYFSYDVKMKEKGDIPEGYSVSREKKERFSLILESASTNQTSMYLCASSFGPTGPSGNTIYFGEGSWLTVV.

The DNA of the CDR3 is TGTGCCAGCAGCTTACCGTTTACAGGGATTAGTGGAAACACCATATATTTT. It specifies CASSLPFTGISGNTIYF. The chain carries TRBV7-9 and TRBJ1-3, with D tentatively TRBD1 (6 bases). Trimming took off 2 bases at V and 3 bases at J, with 17 bases between the two ends. Germline values: CDR1 SEHNR, CDR2 FQNEAQ (reference sequence). The CDR3 length is 17 residues.

The chain joins TRBV19 to TRBJ1-5, with 8 bases aligning to TRBD1. CDR3 length: 13 residues. The germline V gene encodes CDR1 LNHDA and CDR2 SQIVND (reference sequence). J was trimmed by 6 bases and V by 6 bases; bases with no gene match: 4. CDR3 sequence reads: CASSQDRGQPQHF. Written as DNA, the CDR3 is TGTGCCAGTAGCCAAGACAGGGGTCAGCCCCAGCATTTT.

Concerning this clone: The same CDR3 also results from other DNA sequences found in this sample. V usage is TRBV3-1 (or the pseudogene TRBV3-2) and J usage is TRBJ2-7; 13 bases map to TRBD2. V lost 1 base and J lost 4; bases outside the gene matches: 1. This CDR3 contains 15 residues. In germline, CDR1 is LGHDT, CDR2 YNNKEL (reference sequence). CDR3 region: CASSQGLAGGYEQYF. The CDR3 coding sequence is TGTGCCAGCAGCCAAGGACTAGCGGGGGGATACGAGCAGTACTTC.

The gene calls are TRBV19 and TRBJ1-3; 10 nucleotides line up with TRBD1. Germline lookup yields CDR1 LNHDA and CDR2 SQIVND (reference sequence). The CDR3 loop spans 15 amino acids. V lost 7 bases, J lost 3 bases, and 6 bases stayed unmatched. CDR3 region: CASTPDRGYGNTIYF. CDR3 nucleotides: TGTGCCAGTACCCCGGACAGGGGGTATGGAAACACCATATATTTT.

The chain joins TRBV10-3 to TRBJ2-1, with 9 bases identical to TRBD2. Germline V gene lookup returns CDR1 ENHRY and CDR2 SYGVKD. V shed 9 bases, J shed 5 bases, and the junction held 5 bases outside the gene matches. This CDR3 is 13 amino acids long. The CDR3 spells CAISGGNDNEQFF. The CDR3 coding sequence is TGTGCCATTAGCGGGGGTAACGACAATGAGCAGTTCTTC.

The chain has TRBV28 and TRBJ1-2, with D perhaps matching TRBD1 (5 bases). In germline, CDR1 is MDHEN, CDR2 SYDVKM. With 5 bases removed from V and 4 bases from J, the gap between germline ends came to 14 bases. CDR3 size: 14 residues. CDR3 amino acids: CASSLIRAAYGYTF. DNA of the CDR3: TGTGCCAGCAGTCTAATCAGGGCGGCCTATGGCTACACCTTC.

The chain combines TRBV9 with TRBJ2-1, with D maybe TRBD1 (5 bases). The V and J ends lost 4 bases and 7 bases respectively, with 21 bases between them. This CDR3 is built from 16 residues. The V gene's germline CDR1 is SGDLS and CDR2 YYNGEE. The CDR3 here is CASSNDRDYRPNEQFF. In nucleotides, the CDR3 is TGTGCCAGCAGCAACGACAGAGATTATCGCCCTAATGAGCAGTTCTTC.

The chain couples TRBV7-3 to TRBJ1-1; tentative D call: TRBD1 (5 bases). This CDR3 spans 13 amino acids. V gave up 6 bases and J gave up 5 bases, with 13 bases separating them. Germline V gene sequence: CDR1 SGHTA, CDR2 FQGTGA. CDR3 sequence reads: CASRTEDGTEAFF. CDR3 bases: TGTGCCAGCAGGACAGAGGATGGTACTGAAGCTTTCTTT.

The chain recombines TRBV2 with TRBJ1-2; D is perhaps TRBD1 (6 bases). The CDR3 has 14 amino acids. CDR1 and CDR2 (germline): SNHLY, FYNNEI. With 7 bases removed from V and 4 bases from J, the gap between germline ends came to 16 bases. The CDR3 reads CASNPRGVGYGYTF. The CDR3 DNA sequence: TGTGCCAGCAACCCCAGGGGTGTTGGCTATGGCTACACCTTC.

DNA for the CDR3: TGTGCCAGCATCCTAGGGAGGGCTGACTATGGCTACACCTTC. Its translation: CASILGRADYGYTF. This sequence joins TRBV2 and TRBJ1-2; D is unclear. The germline CDR1 and CDR2 sequences are SNHLY and FYNNEI. Trimming took off 7 bases at V and 3 bases at J, with 15 bases between the two ends. The CDR3 has 14 amino acids.

The CDR3 reads CASSVALGTGGKTEAFF. Written as DNA, the CDR3 is TGTGCCAGCAGCGTAGCTCTCGGGACAGGGGGAAAGACTGAAGCTTTCTTT. The chain uses TRBV9 and TRBJ1-1; 11 bases line up with TRBD1. CDR1 is SGDLS, CDR2 YYNGEE, per germline. This CDR3 has 17 residues. V lost 0 bases, J lost 5 bases, and 9 bases stayed unmatched.

This clone was observed a single time. V gene TRBV6-6 combines with J gene TRBJ2-7, with TRBD1 identical over 8 bases. The germline CDR1 and CDR2 sequences are MNHNY and SVGAGI (reference sequence). CDR3 length: 13 residues. The trim removed 5 bases at V and 6 bases at J, leaving 6 bases unmatched. CDR3 nucleotide sequence: TGTGCCAGCAGTGGACAGGGCATGGGCGAGCAGTACTTC. Translation: CASSGQGMGEQYF.

This clone showed up just once. This chain uses TRBV5-1 with TRBJ1-3, with a possible D match to TRBD1 (5 bases). Per germline, CDR1 SGHRS and CDR2 YFSETQ. V lost 3 bases and J 0 bases, leaving 13 bases between the germline ends. The CDR3 is 16 amino acids. CDR3 nucleotides: TGCGCCAGCAGCTCGGGACTGATCAACTCTGGAAACACCATATATTTT. Protein: CASSSGLINSGNTIYF.

V usage is TRBV20-1 and J usage is TRBJ2-3; no definite D call. The CDR3 is 11 amino acids. Germline CDR1 is DFQATT and CDR2 is SNEGSKA (reference sequence). V was shortened by 6 bases and J by 2 bases, with 6 bases between the two germline ends. DNA for the CDR3: TGCAGTGCCCCCCTCACAGATACGCAGTATTTT. Translation: CSAPLTDTQYF.

The rearrangement links TRBV5-1 to TRBJ2-1; unclear D gene. Looked up from germline, CDR1 is SGHRS and CDR2 is YFSETQ. Trimming took 3 bases from V and 7 from J, leaving 14 bases between them. There are 14 residues in the CDR3. The DNA of the CDR3 is TGCGCCAGCAGCTACCCTACCGAACCGAATGAGCAGTTCTTC. It is translated as CASSYPTEPNEQFF.

The chain combines TRBV6-5 with TRBJ2-1; 9 positions agree with TRBD2. Losses at the gene ends were 7 bases for V and 7 bases for J; bases not matched to a gene: 5. In germline, CDR1 is MNHEY, CDR2 SVGAGI. The CDR3 totals 13 residues. CDR3 DNA: TGTGCCAGCACCCGCGGGGGGGAGAATGAGCAGTTCTTC. This sequence encodes CASTRGGENEQFF.

The chain has TRBV27 and TRBJ2-7; maybe TRBD1 (6 bases). CDR1 is MNHEY and CDR2 is SMNVEV in the germline V gene (reference sequence). This CDR3 contains 16 residues. V gave up 5 bases and J gave up 4 bases, with 21 bases separating them. The chain's CDR3 is CASSPKQGKGNYEQYF. In DNA, the CDR3 is TGTGCCAGCAGTCCAAAACAGGGAAAGGGGAATTACGAGCAGTACTTC.

The gene calls are TRBV27 and TRBJ1-1; maybe TRBD1 (5 bases). Trimming took 7 bases from V and 3 from J, leaving 24 bases between them. CDR1 is MNHEY, CDR2 SMNVEV, per germline (reference sequence). CDR3 length: 17 residues. CDR3 residues: CASNSLGGSGLDTEAFF. In DNA form, the CDR3 reads TGTGCCAGCAATTCCCTGGGGGGTTCCGGGTTGGACACTGAAGCTTTCTTT.

The J gene is TRBJ2-5, the V gene TRBV25-1; a possible D gene is TRBD2 (5 bases). This CDR3 has 15 amino acids. Germline loops: CDR1 MGHDK, CDR2 SYGVNS. The germline V and J ends were trimmed by 6 bases and 4 bases, with 18 bases remaining between them. The CDR3 bases are TGTGCCAGCAGACCCGGACGGGGAAAGAGAGAGACCCAGTACTTC. This encodes CASRPGRGKRETQYF.

This chain links TRBV7-9 with TRBJ1-1, with no clear D. Germline CDR1 SEHNR, CDR2 FQNEAQ (reference sequence). This CDR3 is built from 14 residues. V was pared by 1 base and J by 6 bases, with 12 bases between. The CDR3 protein is CASSLGPGGAEAFF. CDR3 DNA sequence: TGTGCCAGCAGCTTAGGCCCGGGCGGGGCTGAAGCTTTCTTT.

The chain uses TRBV11-3 and TRBJ2-5; 15 bases are shared with TRBD2. The V segment lost 3 bases and the J segment 4 bases; nucleotides outside the gene matches: 6. The CDR3 runs to 17 residues. In germline, CDR1 is SGHNT, CDR2 YENEEA. CDR3: CASSFRTSGGAGETQYF. The CDR3 DNA reads TGTGCCAGCAGCTTCCGGACTAGCGGGGGGGCAGGAGAGACCCAGTACTTC.

This sequence joins TRBV19 and TRBJ1-4; weak D call: TRBD1 (6 bases). V lost 4 bases to trimming and J lost 4 bases, with 13 bases between them. The CDR3 is made up of 15 amino acids. In germline, CDR1 is LNHDA, CDR2 SQIVND (reference sequence). CDR3 nucleotide sequence: TGTGCCAGTAGTAACCCGGACAGCATTAATGAAAAACTGTTTTTT. Translated, it gives CASSNPDSINEKLFF.

The chain is built from TRBV30 and TRBJ1-5; D is uncertain. This CDR3 comprises 15 residues. V lost 0 bases and J 0 bases, leaving 9 bases between the germline ends. The germline CDR1 and CDR2 sequences are GTSNPN and SVGIG (reference sequence). In DNA, the CDR3 is TGTGCCTGGAGTGTAAGCCCCGTTAGCAATCAGCCCCAGCATTTT. Residues: CAWSVSPVSNQPQHF. Full variable domain (remainder filled in from reference TRBV30 and TRBJ1-5): SQTIHQWPATLVQPVGSPLSLECTVEGTSNPNLYWYRQAAGRGLQLLFYSVGIGQISSEVPQNLSASRPQDRQFILSSKKLLLSDSGFYLCAWSVSPVSNQPQHFGDGTRLSIL.

This chain joins TRBV30 and TRBJ1-2, with D tentatively TRBD1 (5 bases). The length of the CDR3 is 11 residues. The V end lost 3 bases, the J end lost 7 bases, and 9 bases lay between the germline ends. CDR1 GTSNPN and CDR2 SVGIG come from the germline V gene (reference sequence). The chain's CDR3 is CAWRSGAGYTF. The CDR3 DNA is TGTGCCTGGAGGAGCGGGGCTGGCTACACCTTC.